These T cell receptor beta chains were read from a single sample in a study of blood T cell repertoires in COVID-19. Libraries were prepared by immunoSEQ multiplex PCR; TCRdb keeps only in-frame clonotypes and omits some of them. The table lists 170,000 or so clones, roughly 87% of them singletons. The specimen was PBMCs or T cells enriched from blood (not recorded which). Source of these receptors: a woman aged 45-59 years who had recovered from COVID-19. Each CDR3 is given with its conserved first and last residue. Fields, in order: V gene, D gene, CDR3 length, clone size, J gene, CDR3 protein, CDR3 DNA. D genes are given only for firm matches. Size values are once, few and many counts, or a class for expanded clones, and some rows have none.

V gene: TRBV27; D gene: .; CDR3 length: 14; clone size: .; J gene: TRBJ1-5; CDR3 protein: CASSLVGVNQPQHF; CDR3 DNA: TGTGCCAGCAGTTTGGTCGGGGTCAATCAGCCCCAGCATTTT
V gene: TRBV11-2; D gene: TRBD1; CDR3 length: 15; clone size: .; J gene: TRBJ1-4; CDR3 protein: CASSLQGAYNEKLFF; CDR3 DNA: TGTGCCAGCAGCTTACAGGGGGCGTATAATGAAAAACTGTTTTTT
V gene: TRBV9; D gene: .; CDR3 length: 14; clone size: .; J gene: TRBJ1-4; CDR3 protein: CASSGPTKNEKLFF; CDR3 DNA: TGTGCCAGCAGCGGTCCTACTAAGAATGAAAAACTGTTTTTT
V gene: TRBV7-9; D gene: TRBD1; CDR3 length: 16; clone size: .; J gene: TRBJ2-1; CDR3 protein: CASSWAGTGSYNEQFF; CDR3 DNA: TGTGCCAGCAGCTGGGCCGGGACAGGCTCCTACAATGAGCAGTTCTTC
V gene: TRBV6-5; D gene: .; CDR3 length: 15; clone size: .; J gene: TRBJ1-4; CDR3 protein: CASTYMAGRGEKLFF; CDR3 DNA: TGTGCCAGCACTTACATGGCAGGGAGGGGTGAAAAACTGTTTTTT
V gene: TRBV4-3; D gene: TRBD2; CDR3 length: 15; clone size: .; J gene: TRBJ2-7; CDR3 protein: CASSQLAGNSYEQYF; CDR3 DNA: TGCGCCAGCAGCCAACTAGCGGGAAACTCCTACGAGCAGTACTTC
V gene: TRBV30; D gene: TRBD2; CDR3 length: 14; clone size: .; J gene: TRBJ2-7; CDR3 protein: CAWSVKAGGGEQYF; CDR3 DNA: TGTGCCTGGAGTGTAAAAGCGGGAGGAGGAGAGCAGTACTTC
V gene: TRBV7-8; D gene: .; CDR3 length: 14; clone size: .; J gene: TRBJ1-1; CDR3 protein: CASSTRTHTTEAFF; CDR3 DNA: TGTGCCAGCAGCACCCGGACACACACTACTGAAGCTTTCTTT
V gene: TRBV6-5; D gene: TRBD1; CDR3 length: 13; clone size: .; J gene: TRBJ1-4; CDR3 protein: CASSGQNNEKLFF; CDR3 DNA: TGTGCCAGCTCGGGACAGAATAATGAAAAACTGTTTTTT
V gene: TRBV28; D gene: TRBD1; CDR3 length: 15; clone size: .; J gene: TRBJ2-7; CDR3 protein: CASSLSWTGTYEQYF; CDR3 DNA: TGTGCCAGCAGTTTATCATGGACAGGTACCTACGAGCAGTACTTC
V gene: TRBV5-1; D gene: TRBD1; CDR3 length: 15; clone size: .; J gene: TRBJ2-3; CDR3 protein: CASSSGQGATDTQYF; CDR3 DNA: TGCGCCAGCAGCTCGGGACAGGGGGCCACAGATACGCAGTATTTT
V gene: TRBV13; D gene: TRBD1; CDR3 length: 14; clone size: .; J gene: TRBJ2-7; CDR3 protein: CASSLRDRGQEQYF; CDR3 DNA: TGTGCCAGCAGCTTAAGGGACAGGGGGCAAGAGCAGTACTTC
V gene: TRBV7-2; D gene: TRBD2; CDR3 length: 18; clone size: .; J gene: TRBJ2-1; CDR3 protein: CASSFGPGLAGGGNEQFF; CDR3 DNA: TGTGCCAGCAGCTTCGGTCCGGGACTAGCGGGAGGGGGCAATGAGCAGTTCTTC
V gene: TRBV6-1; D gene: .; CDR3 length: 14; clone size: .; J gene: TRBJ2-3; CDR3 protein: CASSEGTDTDTQYF; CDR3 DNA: TGTGCCAGCAGTGAAGGGACAGACACAGATACGCAGTATTTT
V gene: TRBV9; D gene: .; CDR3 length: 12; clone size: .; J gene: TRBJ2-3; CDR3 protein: CASSVAADTQYF; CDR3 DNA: TGTGCCAGCAGCGTAGCGGCAGATACGCAGTATTTT
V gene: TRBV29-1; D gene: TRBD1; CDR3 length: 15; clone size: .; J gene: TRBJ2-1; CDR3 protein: CSVDVRDRIYNEQFF; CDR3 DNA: TGCAGCGTTGATGTAAGGGACAGAATTTACAATGAGCAGTTCTTC
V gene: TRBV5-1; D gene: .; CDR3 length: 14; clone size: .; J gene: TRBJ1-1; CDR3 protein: CASSPGLGNTEAFF; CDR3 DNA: TGCGCCAGCAGCCCCGGACTGGGGAACACTGAAGCTTTCTTT
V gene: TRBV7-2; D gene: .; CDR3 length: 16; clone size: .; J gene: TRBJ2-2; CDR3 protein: CASSLVSPANTGELFF; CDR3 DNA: TGTGCCAGCAGCTTGGTTTCCCCAGCGAACACCGGGGAGCTGTTTTTT
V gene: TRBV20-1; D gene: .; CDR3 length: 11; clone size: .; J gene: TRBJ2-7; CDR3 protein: CSAHSGYEQYF; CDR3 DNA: TGCAGTGCACATAGCGGCTACGAGCAGTACTTC
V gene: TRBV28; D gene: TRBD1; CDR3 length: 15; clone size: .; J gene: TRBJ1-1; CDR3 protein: CASSPSTGPNTEAFF; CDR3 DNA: TGTGCCAGCAGTCCCTCGACAGGGCCAAACACTGAAGCTTTCTTT
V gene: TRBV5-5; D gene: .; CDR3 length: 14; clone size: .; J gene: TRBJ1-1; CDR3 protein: CASSLAGVDTEAFF; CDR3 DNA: TGTGCCAGCAGCTTGGCCGGGGTGGACACTGAAGCTTTCTTT
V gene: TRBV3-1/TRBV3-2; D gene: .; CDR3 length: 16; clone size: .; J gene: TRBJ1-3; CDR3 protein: CASSQGTHYSGNTIYF; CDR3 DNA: TGTGCCAGCAGCCAAGGAACACATTACTCTGGAAACACCATATATTTT
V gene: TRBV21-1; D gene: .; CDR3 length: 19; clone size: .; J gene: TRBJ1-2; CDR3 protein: CASSKVGRDGQVELYGYTF; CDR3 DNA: TGTGCCAGCAGCAAAGTCGGACGGGACGGACAGGTCGAGTTGTATGGCTACACCTTC
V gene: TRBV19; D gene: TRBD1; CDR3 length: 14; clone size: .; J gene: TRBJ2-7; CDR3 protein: CASSTPGQRYEQYF; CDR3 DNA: TGTGCCAGTAGTACCCCGGGACAGAGGTACGAGCAGTACTTC
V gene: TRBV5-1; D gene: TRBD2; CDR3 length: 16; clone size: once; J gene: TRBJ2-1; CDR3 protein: CASSPGTSGSLNEQFF; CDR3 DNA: TGCGCCAGCAGCCCTGGGACTAGCGGGAGTCTAAATGAGCAGTTCTTC
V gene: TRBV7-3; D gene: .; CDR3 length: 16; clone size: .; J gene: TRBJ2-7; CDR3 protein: CASSLLGGQAVYEQYF; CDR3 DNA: TGTGCCAGCAGCTTATTGGGGGGGCAGGCAGTCTACGAGCAGTACTTC
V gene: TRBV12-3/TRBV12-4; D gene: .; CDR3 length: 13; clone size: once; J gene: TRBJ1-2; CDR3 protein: CASSLGLFYGYTF; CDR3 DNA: TGTGCCAGCAGTTTGGGGCTCTTCTATGGCTACACCTTC
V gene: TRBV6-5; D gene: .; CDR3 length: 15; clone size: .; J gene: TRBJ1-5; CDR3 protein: CASSPLDGGGKPQHF; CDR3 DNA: TGTGCCAGCAGTCCATTGGACGGTGGCGGGAAGCCCCAGCATTTT
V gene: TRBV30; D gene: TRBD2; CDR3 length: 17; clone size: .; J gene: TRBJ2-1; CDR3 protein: CAWSPPSGTSPLDEQFF; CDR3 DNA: TGTGCCTGGAGTCCCCCCTCCGGGACTAGCCCTTTGGATGAGCAGTTCTTC
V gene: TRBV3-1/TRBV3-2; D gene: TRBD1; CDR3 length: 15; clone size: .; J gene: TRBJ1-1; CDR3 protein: CASSPNGQGRTEAFF; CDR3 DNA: TGTGCCAGCAGCCCTAATGGACAGGGCAGGACTGAAGCTTTCTTT
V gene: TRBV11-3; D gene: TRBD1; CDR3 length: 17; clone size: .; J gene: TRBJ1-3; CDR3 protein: CASSLMGQESSGNTIYF; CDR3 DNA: TGTGCCAGCAGCTTAATGGGACAGGAGTCCTCTGGAAACACCATATATTTT
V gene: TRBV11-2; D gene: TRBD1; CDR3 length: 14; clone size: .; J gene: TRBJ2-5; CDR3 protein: CASSPGQGGETQYF; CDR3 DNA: TGTGCCAGCAGCCCCGGACAGGGCGGAGAGACCCAGTACTTC
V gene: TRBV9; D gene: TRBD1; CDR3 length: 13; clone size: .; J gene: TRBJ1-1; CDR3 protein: CASSRGGDTEAFF; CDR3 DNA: TGTGCCAGCAGCCGAGGGGGCGACACTGAAGCTTTCTTT
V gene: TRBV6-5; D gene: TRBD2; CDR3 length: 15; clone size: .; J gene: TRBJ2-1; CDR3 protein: CASSYGTSGDNEQFF; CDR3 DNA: TGTGCCAGCAGTTACGGGACTAGCGGTGACAATGAGCAGTTCTTC
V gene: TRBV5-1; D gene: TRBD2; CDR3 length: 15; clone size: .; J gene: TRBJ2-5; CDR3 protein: CASSLTSGSFETQYF; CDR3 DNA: TGCGCCAGCAGCTTAACTAGCGGGAGTTTCGAGACCCAGTACTTC
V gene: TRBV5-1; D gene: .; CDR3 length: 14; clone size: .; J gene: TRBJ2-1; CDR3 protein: CASSLGYSSNEQFF; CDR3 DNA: TGCGCCAGCAGCTTGGGGTACTCGAGCAATGAGCAGTTCTTC
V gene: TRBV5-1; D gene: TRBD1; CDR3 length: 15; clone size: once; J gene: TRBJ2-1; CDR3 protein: CASSLVGDSNNEQFF; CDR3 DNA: TGCGCCAGCAGCTTGGTAGGGGACAGCAACAATGAGCAGTTCTTC
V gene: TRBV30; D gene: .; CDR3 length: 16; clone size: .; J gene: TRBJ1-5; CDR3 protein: CAWSAGFSVGNQPQHF; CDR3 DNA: TGTGCCTGGAGCGCAGGGTTTTCCGTCGGCAATCAGCCCCAGCATTTT
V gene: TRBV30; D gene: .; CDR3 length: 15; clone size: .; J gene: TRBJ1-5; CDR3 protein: CAWRPGGRGNQPQHF; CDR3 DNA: TGTGCCTGGAGGCCGGGGGGGAGGGGCAATCAGCCCCAGCATTTT
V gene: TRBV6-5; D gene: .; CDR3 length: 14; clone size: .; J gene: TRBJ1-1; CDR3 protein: CASSYTPGETEAFF; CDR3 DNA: TGTGCCAGCAGTTACACCCCAGGGGAAACTGAAGCTTTCTTT
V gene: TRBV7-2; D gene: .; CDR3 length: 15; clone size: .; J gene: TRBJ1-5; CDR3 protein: CASSLEGHRNQPQHF; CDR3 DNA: TGTGCCAGCAGCTTAGAGGGACATCGCAATCAGCCCCAGCATTTT
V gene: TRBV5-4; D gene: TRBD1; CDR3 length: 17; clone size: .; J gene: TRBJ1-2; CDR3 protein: CASSLDFGTAANYGYTF; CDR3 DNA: TGTGCCAGCAGCTTGGATTTTGGGACAGCCGCTAACTATGGCTACACCTTC
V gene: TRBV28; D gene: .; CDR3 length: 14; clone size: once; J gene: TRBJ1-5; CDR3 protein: CASSRGGRDQPQHF; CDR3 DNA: TGTGCCAGCAGCAGGGGTGGGAGGGATCAGCCCCAGCATTTT
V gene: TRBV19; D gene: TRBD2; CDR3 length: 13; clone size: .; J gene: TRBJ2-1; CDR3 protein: CASARTSVWEQFF; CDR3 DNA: TGTGCCAGTGCCCGGACTAGCGTCTGGGAGCAGTTCTTC
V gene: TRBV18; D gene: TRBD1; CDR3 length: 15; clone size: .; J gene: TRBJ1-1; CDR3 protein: CASSQPGTANTEAFF; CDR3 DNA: TGTGCCAGCTCACAACCAGGGACAGCGAACACTGAAGCTTTCTTT
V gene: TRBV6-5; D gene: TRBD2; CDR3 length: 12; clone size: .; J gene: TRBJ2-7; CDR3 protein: CASTDLGGEQYF; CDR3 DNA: TGTGCCAGCACCGACCTGGGGGGGGAGCAGTACTTC
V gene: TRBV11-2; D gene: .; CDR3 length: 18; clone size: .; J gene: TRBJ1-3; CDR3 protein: CASSLIGVPSSSGNTIYF; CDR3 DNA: TGTGCCAGCAGCTTAATCGGGGTCCCTTCCAGCTCTGGAAACACCATATATTTT
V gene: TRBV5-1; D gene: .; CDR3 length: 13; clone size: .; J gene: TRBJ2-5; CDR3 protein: CASTPSGEETQYF; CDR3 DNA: TGCGCCAGCACCCCGTCGGGGGAAGAGACCCAGTACTTC
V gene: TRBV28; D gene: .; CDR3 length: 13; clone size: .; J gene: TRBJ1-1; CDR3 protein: CASSHRVVTEAFF; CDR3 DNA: TGTGCCAGCAGCCACAGGGTCGTAACTGAAGCTTTCTTT
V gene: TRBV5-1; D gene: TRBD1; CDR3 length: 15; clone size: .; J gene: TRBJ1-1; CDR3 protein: CASSLGGTGNTEAFF; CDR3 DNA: TGCGCCAGCAGCTTGGGGGGGACAGGAAACACTGAAGCTTTCTTT
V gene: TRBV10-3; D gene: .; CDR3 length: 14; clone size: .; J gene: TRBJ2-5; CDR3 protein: CAISESTPQETQYF; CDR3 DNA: TGTGCCATCAGTGAGTCTACACCACAAGAGACCCAGTACTTC
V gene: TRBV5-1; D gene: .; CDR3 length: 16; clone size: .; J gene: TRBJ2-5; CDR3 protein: CASSLGLGSIQETQYF; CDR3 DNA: TGCGCCAGCAGCTTGGGTCTGGGCAGCATACAAGAGACCCAGTACTTC
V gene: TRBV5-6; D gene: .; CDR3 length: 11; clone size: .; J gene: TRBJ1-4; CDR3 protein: CASSLLGELFF; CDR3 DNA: TGTGCCAGCAGCTTGCTGGGAGAACTGTTTTTT
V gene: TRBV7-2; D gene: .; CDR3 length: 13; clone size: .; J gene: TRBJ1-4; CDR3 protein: CASSLYRDEKLFF; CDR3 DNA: TGTGCCAGCAGCTTATACAGGGACGAAAAACTGTTTTTT